This T cell receptor beta chain was captured in a study of identical twins. TCRdb itself ran the 5' RACE reads through MiXCR, one entry per CDR3 protein. The sample yields a few hundred thousand distinct CDR3 sequences, roughly 13% seen once. Turning to this clonotype: Its specificity is unknown.

Findings and caveats of the study: Twin pairs' shared out-of-frame alpha sequences were enriched in low generation probability.

V lost 3 bases, J lost 3 bases, and 6 bases stayed unmatched. The V gene's germline CDR1 is SGHNT and CDR2 YYREEE (reference sequence). The CDR3 sequence is 16 residues long. The same sample was also studied in work on yellow fever vaccine responses in identical twins.

The V call is TRBV5-4, the J call TRBJ2-5; 12 positions match TRBD2. The source material was CD4+ T cells sorted from blood. The clonotype comes from a young woman in good health. CDR3 region: CASSSGLAGGKETQYF. CDR3 coding DNA: TGTGCCAGCAGCTCGGGACTAGCGGGCGGAAAAGAGACCCAGTACTTC.